The clone carrying this T cell receptor (beta chain) was counted only a few times. What was sequenced were expressed TCRB transcripts, since all of the isolated RNA had been reverse transcribed. Produced via immunoSEQ multiplex PCR; TCRdb's table is partial and in-frame only. Seen here are under 950,000 clones, under 20% observed once, and the top ten hold about 0.02%. CDR3 length equals 14 residues. Trimming took 4 bases from V and 5 from J, leaving 14 bases between them. CDR1 is ENHRY, CDR2 SYGVKD, per germline. This sample was taken from a study of beta chain features in type 1 diabetes. Sequencing was done on a sample of naive CD4+ T cells from blood. This receptor was obtained from a woman aged 18 to 35 in good health. The chain recombines TRBV10-3 with TRBJ2-5; tentatively, D is TRBD1 (5 bases). The CDR3 sequence: CAISGGGARETQYF. CDR3 sequence (DNA): TGTGCCATCAGTGGAGGTGGGGCAAGGGAGACCCAGTACTTC.